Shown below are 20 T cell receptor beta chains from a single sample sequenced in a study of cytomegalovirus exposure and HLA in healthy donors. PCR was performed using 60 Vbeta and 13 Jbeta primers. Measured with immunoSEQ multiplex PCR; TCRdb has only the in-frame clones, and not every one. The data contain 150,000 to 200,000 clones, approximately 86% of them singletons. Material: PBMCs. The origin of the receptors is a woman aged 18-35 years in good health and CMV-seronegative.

Here the CDR3 reads CASRQNTGPGANVLTF. The CDR3, as DNA: TGTGCCAGCAGACAAAATACAGGGCCCGGGGCCAACGTCCTGACTTTC. V gene TRBV28 combines with J gene TRBJ2-6; D may be TRBD1 (6 bases). There are 16 residues in the CDR3. Germline V gene data show CDR1 as MDHEN and CDR2 as SYDVKM. V lost 6 bases to trimming and J lost 4 bases, with 16 bases between them.

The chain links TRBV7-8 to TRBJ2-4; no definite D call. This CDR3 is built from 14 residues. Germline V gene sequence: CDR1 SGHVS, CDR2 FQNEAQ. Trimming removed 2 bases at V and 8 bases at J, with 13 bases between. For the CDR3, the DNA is TGTGCCAGCAGCTTACTATCCCTAGAAGACATTCAGTACTTC. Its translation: CASSLLSLEDIQYF.

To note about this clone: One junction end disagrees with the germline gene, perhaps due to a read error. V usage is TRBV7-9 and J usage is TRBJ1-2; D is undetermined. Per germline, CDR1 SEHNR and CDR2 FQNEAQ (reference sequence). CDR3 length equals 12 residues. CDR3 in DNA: TGTTCCAGCAGCTTAGAGGAGGGAGGCTACACCTTC. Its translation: CSSSLEEGGYTF.

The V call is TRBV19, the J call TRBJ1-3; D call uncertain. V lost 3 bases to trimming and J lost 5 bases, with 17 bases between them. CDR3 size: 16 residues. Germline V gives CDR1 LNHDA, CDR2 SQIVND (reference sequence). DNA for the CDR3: TGTGCCAGTAGTATTTCTTCCCGGGCGGGTAGAAACACCATATATTTT. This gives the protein CASSISSRAGRNTIYF.

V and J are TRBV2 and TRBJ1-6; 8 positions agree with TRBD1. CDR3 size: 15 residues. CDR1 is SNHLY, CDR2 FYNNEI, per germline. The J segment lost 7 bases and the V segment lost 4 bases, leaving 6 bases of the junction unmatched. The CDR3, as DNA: TGTGCCAGCAGTGCCCGGACAGGGTCGAATTCACCCCTCCACTTT. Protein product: CASSARTGSNSPLHF.

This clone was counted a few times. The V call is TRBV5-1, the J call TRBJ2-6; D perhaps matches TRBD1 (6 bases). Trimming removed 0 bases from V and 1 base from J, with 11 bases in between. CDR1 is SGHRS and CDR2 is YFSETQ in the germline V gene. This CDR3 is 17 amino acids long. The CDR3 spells CASSLEVQGSGANVLTF. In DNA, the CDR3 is TGCGCCAGCAGCTTGGAGGTACAGGGATCTGGGGCCAACGTCCTGACTTTC.

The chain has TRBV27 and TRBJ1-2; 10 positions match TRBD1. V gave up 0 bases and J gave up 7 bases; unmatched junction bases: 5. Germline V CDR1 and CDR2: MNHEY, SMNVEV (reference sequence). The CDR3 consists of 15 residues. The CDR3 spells CASSLSRQGAIGYTF. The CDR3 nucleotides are TGTGCCAGCAGTTTATCCCGACAGGGGGCGATTGGCTACACCTTC.

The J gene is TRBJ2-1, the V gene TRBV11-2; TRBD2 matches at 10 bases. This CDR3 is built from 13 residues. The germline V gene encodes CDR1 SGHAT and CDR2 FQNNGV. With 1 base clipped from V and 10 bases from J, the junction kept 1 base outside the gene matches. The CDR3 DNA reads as TGTGCCAGCAGCTTAGTGGGACTAGCGGAGCAGTTCTTC. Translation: CASSLVGLAEQFF.

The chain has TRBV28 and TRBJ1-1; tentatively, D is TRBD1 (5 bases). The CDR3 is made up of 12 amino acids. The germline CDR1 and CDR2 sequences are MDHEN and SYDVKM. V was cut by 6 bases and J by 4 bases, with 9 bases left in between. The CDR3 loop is CASRTVITEAFF. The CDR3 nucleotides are TGTGCCAGCAGGACAGTAATCACTGAAGCTTTCTTT.

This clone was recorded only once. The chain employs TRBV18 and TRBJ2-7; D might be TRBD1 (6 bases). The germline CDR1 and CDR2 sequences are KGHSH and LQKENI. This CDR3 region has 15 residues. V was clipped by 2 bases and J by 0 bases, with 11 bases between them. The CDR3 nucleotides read TGTGCCAGCTCACCATTGGGGACAAGCTCCTACGAGCAGTACTTC. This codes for CASSPLGTSSYEQYF.

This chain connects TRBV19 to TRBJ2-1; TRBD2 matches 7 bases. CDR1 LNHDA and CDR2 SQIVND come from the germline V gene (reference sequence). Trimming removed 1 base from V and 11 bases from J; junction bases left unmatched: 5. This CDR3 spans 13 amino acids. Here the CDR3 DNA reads TGTGCCAGTAGTATAGCGAGTAGCGGGCAGCAGTTCTTC. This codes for CASSIASSGQQFF.

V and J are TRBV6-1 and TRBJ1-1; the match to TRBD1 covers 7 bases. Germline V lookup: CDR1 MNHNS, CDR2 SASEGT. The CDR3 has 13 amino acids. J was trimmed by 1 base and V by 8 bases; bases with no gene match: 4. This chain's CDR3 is CASGGQRNTEAFF. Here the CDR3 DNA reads TGTGCCAGCGGGGGACAGCGGAACACTGAAGCTTTCTTT.

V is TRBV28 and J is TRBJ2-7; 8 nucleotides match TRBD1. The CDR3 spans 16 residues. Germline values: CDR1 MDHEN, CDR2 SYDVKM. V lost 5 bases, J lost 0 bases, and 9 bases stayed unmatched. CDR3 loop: CASSPSAGTGSYEQYF. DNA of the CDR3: TGTGCCAGCAGTCCCTCTGCGGGGACAGGCTCCTACGAGCAGTACTTC.

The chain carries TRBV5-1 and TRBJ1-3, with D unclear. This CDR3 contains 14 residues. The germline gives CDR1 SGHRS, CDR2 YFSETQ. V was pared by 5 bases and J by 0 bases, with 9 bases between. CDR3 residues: CASSLGDSGNTIYF. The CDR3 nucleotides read TGCGCCAGCAGTTTAGGAGACTCTGGAAACACCATATATTTT.

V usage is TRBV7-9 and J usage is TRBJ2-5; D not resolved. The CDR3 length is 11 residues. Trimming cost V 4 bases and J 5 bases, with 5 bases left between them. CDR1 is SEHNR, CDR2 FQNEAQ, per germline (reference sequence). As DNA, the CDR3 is TGTGCCAGCAGCTCCCTGGAGACCCAGTACTTC. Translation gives CASSSLETQYF.

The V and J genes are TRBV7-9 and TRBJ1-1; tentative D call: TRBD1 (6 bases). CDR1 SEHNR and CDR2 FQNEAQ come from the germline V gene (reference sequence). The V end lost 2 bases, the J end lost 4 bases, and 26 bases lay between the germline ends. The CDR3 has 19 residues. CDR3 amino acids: CASSLSGGQLPLTLTEAFF. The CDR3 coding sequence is TGTGCCAGCAGCTTATCGGGTGGACAGTTGCCCTTGACGCTCACTGAAGCTTTCTTT.

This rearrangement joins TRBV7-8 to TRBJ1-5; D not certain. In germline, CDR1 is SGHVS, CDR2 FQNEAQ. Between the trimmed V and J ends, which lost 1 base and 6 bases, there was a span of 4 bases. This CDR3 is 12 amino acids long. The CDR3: CASSLGSQPQHF. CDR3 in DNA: TGTGCCAGCAGCTTAGGTAGTCAGCCCCAGCATTTT.

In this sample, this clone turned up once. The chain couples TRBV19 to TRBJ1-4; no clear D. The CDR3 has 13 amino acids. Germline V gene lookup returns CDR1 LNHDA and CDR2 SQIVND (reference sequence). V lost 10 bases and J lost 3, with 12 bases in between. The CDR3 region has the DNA TGTGCCACCGAGTCCAATTCTAATGAAAAACTGTTTTTT. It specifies CATESNSNEKLFF.

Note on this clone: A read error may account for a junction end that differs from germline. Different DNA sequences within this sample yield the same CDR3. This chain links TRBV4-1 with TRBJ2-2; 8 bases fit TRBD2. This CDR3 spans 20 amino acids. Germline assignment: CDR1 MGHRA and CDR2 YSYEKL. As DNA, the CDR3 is TGCGCCAGCAGCCACCTTAGGGGGGCGCTGGTAGCGGGATACACCGGGGAGCTGTTTTTC. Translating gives CASSHLRGALVAGYTGELFF.

In nucleotides, the CDR3 is TGTGCCAGCAGCGGGGGCCTTAGCACAGATACGCAGTATTTT. It translates to CASSGGLSTDTQYF. V gene TRBV11-3 combines with J gene TRBJ2-3; D possibly corresponds to TRBD1 (6 bases). This CDR3 is built from 14 residues. V was clipped by 5 bases and J by 0 bases, with 9 bases between them. Germline lookup yields CDR1 SGHNT and CDR2 YENEEA.